This TCR beta chain stems from a study of blood T cell repertoires in COVID-19. Study overall: The samples span acute and convalescent COVID-19 from the United States, Italy and Spain. Sample material is recorded as cDNA or gDNA derived from T cells, B-cell-depleted T cells, or PBMCs.

Per the original methods: By means of reference gene primer amplification, nucleated cell counts were estimated. The protocol was immunoSEQ multiplex PCR, while the TCRdb copy is restricted to in-frame clones and leaves out a portion. The D gene and trimming were derived from the DNA, and the V and J assignments and clone size from that table. The sample lists hundreds of thousands of clones, 84% occurring once. The J segment lost 2 bases and the V segment lost 1 base, leaving 7 bases of the junction unmatched. The CDR3 has 16 amino acids. CDR1 and CDR2 (germline): LGHNA, YNFKEQ. The gene calls are TRBV4-2 and TRBJ2-5, with 7 positions matching TRBD2. The sequenced sample was peripheral blood. This clonotype was sampled from a man younger than 45 with active or convalescent COVID-19. CDR3 sequence (DNA): TGTGCCAGCAGCCAAGCGACTGGGGGGGGTCAAGAGACCCAGTACTTC. Protein: CASSQATGGGQETQYF.